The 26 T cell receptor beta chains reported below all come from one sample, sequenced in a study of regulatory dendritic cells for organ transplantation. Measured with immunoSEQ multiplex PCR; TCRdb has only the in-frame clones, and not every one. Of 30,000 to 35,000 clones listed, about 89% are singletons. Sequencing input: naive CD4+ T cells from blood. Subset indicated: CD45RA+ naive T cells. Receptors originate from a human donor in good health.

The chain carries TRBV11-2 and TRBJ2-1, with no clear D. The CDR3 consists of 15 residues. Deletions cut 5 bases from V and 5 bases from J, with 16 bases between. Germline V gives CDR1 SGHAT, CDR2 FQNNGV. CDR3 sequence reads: CASSIGNLGDNEQFF. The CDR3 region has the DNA TGTGCCAGCAGCATAGGGAATTTAGGAGACAATGAGCAGTTCTTC.

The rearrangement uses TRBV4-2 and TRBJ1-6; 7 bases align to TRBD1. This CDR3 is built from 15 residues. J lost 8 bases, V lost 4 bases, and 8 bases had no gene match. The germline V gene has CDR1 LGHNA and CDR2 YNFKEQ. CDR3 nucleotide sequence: TGTGCCAGCAGCCTCGCATCCAGGGGGTATTCACCCCTCCACTTT. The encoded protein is CASSLASRGYSPLHF.

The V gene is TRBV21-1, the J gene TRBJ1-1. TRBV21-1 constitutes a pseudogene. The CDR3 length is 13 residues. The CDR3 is CASSKAPVTEAFF. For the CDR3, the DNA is TGTGCCAGCAGCAAAGCTCCTGTCACTGAAGCTTTCTTT.

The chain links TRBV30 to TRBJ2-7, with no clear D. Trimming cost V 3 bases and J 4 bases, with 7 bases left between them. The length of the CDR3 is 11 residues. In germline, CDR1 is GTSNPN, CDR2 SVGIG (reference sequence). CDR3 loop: CAWSRTYEQYF. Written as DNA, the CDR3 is TGTGCCTGGAGCCGTACGTACGAGCAGTACTTC.

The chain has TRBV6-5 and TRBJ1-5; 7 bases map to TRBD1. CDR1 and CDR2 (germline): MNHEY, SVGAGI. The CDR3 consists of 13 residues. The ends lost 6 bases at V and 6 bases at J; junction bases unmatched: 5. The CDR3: CASRRGRIQPQHF. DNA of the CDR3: TGTGCCAGCAGAAGGGGGCGGATTCAGCCCCAGCATTTT.

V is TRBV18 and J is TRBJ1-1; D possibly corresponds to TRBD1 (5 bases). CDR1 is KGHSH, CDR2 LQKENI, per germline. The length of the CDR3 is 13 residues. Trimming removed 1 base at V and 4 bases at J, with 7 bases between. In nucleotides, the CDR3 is TGTGCCAGCTCACCACAGGGGAGCACTGAAGCTTTCTTT. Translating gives CASSPQGSTEAFF.

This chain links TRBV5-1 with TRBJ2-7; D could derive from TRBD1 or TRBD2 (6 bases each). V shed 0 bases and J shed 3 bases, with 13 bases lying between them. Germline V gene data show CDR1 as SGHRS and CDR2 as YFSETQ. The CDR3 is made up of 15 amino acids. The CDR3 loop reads CASSLGRGTDYEQYF. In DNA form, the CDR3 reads TGCGCCAGCAGCTTGGGAAGGGGGACTGACTACGAGCAGTACTTC.

CDR3 bases: TGTGCCAGCAGCCCGGGACTACTTGGTGGGCCGAACACTGAAGCTTTCTTT. This encodes CASSPGLLGGPNTEAFF. V usage is TRBV9 and J usage is TRBJ1-1; possibly TRBD1 for D (5 bases). This CDR3 contains 17 residues. The germline V gene has CDR1 SGDLS and CDR2 YYNGEE. Deletions cut 4 bases from V and 1 base from J, with 20 bases between. The full variable domain, its missing parts supplied by reference TRBV9 and TRBJ1-1, is DSGVTQTPKHLITATGQRVTLRCSPRSGDLSVYWYQQSLDQGLQFLIQYYNGEERAKGNILERFSAQQFPDLHSELNLSSLELGDSALYFCASSPGLLGGPNTEAFFGQGTRLTVV.

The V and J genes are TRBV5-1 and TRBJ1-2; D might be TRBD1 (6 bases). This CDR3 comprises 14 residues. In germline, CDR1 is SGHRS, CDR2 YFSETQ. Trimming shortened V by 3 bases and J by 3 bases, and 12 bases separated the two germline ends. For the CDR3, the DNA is TGCGCCAGCAGCTCCATCAGGACAGACTATGGCTACACCTTC. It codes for CASSSIRTDYGYTF.

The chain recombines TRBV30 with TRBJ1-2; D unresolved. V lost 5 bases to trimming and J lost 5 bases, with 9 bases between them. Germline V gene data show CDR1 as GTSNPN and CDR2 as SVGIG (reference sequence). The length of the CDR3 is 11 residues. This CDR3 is CAWSEVYGYTF. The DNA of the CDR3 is TGTGCCTGGTCCGAGGTTTATGGCTACACCTTC. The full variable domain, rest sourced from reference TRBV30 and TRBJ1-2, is SQTIHQWPATLVQPVGSPLSLECTVEGTSNPNLYWYRQAAGRGLQLLFYSVGIGQISSEVPQNLSASRPQDRQFILSSKKLLLSDSGFYLCAWSEVYGYTFGSGTRLTVV.

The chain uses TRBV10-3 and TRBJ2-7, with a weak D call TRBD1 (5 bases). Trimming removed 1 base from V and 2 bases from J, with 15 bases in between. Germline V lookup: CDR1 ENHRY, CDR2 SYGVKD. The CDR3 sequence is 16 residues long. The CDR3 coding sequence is TGTGCCATCAGTGAGTTGTACAGGCCCCAACCCTACGAGCAGTACTTC. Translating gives CAISELYRPQPYEQYF.

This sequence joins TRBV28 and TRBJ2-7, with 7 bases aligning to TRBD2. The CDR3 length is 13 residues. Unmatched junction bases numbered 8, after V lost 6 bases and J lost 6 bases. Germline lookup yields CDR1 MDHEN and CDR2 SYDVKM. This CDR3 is CASRLWEGSEQYF. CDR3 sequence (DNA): TGTGCCAGCAGACTATGGGAGGGTTCCGAGCAGTACTTC.

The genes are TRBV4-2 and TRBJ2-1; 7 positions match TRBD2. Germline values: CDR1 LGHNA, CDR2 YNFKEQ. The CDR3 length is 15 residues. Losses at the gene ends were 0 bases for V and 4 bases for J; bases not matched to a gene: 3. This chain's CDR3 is CASSQERGEYNEQFF. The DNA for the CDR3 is TGTGCCAGCAGCCAAGAACGGGGGGAATACAATGAGCAGTTCTTC.

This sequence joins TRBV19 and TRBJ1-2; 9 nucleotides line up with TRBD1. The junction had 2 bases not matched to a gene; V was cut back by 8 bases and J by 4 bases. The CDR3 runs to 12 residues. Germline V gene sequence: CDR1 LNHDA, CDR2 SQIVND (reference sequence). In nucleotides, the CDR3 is TGTGCCAGTCGACAGGGGGGCTATGGCTACACCTTC. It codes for CASRQGGYGYTF.

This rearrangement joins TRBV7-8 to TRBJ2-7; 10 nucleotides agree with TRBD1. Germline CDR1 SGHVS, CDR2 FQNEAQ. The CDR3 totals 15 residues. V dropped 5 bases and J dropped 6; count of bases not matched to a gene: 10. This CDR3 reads CASSSIRGTGVEQYF. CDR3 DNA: TGTGCCAGCAGCAGCATCCGAGGGACAGGGGTCGAGCAGTACTTC.

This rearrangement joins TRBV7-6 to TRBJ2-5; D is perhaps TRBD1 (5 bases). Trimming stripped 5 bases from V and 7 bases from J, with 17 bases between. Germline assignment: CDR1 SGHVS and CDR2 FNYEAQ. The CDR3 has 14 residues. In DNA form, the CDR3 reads TGTGCCAGCAGCCCCCGACAGAACTTGTGGACCCAGTACTTC. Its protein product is CASSPRQNLWTQYF.

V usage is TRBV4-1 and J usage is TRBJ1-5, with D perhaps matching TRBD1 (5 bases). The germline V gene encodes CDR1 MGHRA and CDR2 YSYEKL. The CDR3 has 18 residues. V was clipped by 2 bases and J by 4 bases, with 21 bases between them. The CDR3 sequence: CASSQFLWQGGRNQPQHF. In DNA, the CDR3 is TGCGCCAGCAGCCAATTCTTGTGGCAGGGCGGAAGGAATCAGCCCCAGCATTTT.

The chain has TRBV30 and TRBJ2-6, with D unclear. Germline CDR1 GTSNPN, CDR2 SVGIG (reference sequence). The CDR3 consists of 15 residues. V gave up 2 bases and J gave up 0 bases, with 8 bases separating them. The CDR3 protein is CAWSRRTSGANVLTF. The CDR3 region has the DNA TGTGCCTGGAGTCGACGGACCTCTGGGGCCAACGTCCTGACTTTC.

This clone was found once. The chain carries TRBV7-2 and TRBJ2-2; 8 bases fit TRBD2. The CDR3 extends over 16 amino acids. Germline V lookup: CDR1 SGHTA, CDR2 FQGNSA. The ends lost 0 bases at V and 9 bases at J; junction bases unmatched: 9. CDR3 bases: TGTGCCAGCAGCTTAGCTTACTCCGGGGGGGCCCGGGAGCTGTTTTTT. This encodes CASSLAYSGGARELFF.

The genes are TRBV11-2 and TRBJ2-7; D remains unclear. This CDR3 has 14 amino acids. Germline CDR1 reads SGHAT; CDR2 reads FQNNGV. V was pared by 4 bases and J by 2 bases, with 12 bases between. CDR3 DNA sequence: TGTGCCAGCAGCTCACGGGCCGGGCCCTACGAGCAGTACTTC. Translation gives CASSSRAGPYEQYF.

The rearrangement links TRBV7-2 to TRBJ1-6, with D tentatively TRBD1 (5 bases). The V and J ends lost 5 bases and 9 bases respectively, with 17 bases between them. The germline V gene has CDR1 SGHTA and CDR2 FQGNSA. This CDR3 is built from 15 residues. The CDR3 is CASSAELGRGSPLHF. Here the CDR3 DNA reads TGTGCCAGCAGCGCGGAGCTAGGGAGGGGTTCACCCCTCCACTTT.

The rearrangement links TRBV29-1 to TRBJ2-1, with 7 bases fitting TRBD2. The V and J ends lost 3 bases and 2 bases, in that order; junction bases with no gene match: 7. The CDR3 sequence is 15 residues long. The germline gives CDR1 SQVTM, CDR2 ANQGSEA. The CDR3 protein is CSVEIPSGAYNEQFF. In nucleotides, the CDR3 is TGCAGCGTTGAGATTCCCAGCGGGGCCTACAATGAGCAGTTCTTC.

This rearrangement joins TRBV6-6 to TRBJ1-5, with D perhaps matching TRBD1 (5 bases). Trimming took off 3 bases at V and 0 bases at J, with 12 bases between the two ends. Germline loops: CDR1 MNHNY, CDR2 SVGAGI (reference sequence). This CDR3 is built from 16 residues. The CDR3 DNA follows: TGTGCCAGCAGTTATAGAGGGGTCTATAGCAATCAGCCCCAGCATTTT. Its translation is CASSYRGVYSNQPQHF.

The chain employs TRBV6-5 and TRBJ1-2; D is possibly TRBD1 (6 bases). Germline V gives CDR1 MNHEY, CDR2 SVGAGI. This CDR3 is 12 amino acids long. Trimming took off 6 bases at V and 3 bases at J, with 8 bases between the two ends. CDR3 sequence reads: CASRRTDYGYTF. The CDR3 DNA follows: TGTGCCAGCAGACGGACAGACTATGGCTACACCTTC.

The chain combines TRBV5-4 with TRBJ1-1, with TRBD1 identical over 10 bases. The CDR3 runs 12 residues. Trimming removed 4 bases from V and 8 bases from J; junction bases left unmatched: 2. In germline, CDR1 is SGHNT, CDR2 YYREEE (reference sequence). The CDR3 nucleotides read TGTGCCAGCAGCAGGGACAGGGGAGAAGCTTTCTTT. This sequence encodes CASSRDRGEAFF.

DNA of the CDR3: TGTGCCAGCAGCGTAGGGCTAGCGGGAGAATTAGATACGCAGTATTTT. Translating it yields CASSVGLAGELDTQYF. The gene calls are TRBV9 and TRBJ2-3, with TRBD2 identical over 10 bases. CDR1 is SGDLS and CDR2 is YYNGEE in the germline V gene. The CDR3 runs 16 residues. J was trimmed by 5 bases and V by 0 bases; bases with no gene match: 6.